This TCR beta chain appears in the sequencing data of a study of response to subunit inactivated influenza vaccine. Overall study findings and caveats: There was a suggestion from the authors that each seasonal influenza vaccination recruits few new T cells.

There are 16 residues in the CDR3. Germline V gene sequence: CDR1 KGHSH, CDR2 LQKENI. Trimming took 3 bases from V and 7 from J, leaving 18 bases between them. TCRdb reanalysed the RT-PCR reads using MiXCR and keeps one entry per CDR3 protein. The table lists 610,000 or so distinct CDR3 sequences, 12% to 15% of them singletons, with more than 9.5% in the top ten. There are a few counts of this clonotype. What it recognizes is unknown. The specimen was PBMCs from blood, collected less than 13 days after vaccination. The TCR originated in a man aged 45-65 years who received an inactivated influenza vaccine. The gene calls are TRBV18 and TRBJ1-4, with D perhaps TRBD1 (6 bases). CDR3 sequence reads: CASSPSSQGSGEKLFF. The DNA of the CDR3 is TGTGCCAGCTCACCTTCCAGTCAGGGGTCCGGTGAAAAACTGTTTTTT. The complete variable domain, with remaining parts taken from reference TRBV18 and TRBJ1-4, reads NAGVMQNPRHLVRRRGQEARLRCSPMKGHSHVYWYRQLPEEGLKFMVYLQKENIIDESGMPKERFSAEFPKEGPSILRIQQVVRGDSAAYFCASSPSSQGSGEKLFFGSGTQLSVL.